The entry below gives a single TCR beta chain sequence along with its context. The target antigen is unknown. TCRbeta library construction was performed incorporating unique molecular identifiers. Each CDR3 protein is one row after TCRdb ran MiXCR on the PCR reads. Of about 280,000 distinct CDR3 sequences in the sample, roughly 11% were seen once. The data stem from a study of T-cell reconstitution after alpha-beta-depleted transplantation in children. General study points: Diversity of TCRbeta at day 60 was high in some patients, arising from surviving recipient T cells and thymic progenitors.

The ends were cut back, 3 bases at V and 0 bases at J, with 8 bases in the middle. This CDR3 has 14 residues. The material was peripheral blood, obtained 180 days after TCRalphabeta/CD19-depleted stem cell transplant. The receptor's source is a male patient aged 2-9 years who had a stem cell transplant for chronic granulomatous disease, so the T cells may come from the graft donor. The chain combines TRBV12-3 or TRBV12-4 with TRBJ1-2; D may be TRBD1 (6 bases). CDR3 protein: CASSLRTANYGYTF. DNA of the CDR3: TGTGCCAGCAGTTTGCGGACAGCTAACTATGGCTACACCTTC.